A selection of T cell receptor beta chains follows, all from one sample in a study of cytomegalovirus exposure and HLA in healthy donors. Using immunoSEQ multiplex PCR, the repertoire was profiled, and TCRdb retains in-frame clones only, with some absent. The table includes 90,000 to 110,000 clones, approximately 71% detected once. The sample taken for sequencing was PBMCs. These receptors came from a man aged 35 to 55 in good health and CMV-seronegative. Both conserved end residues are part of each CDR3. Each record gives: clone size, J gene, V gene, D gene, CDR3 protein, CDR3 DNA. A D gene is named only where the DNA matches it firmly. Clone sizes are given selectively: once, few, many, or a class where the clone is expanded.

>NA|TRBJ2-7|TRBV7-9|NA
CASTSGDSPSYEQYF
TGTGCCAGCACCTCGGGGGACAGCCCATCCTACGAGCAGTACTTC
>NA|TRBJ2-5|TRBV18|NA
CASSPTHSQETQYF
TGTGCCAGCTCACCAACTCACTCCCAAGAGACCCAGTACTTC
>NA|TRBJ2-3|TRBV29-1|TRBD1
CSVLSTGWGTDTQYF
TGCAGCGTGCTCTCGACAGGGTGGGGCACAGATACGCAGTATTTT
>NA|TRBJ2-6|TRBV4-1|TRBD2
CASSQDQGGAGANVLTF
TGCGCCAGCAGCCAAGATCAGGGAGGGGCTGGGGCCAACGTCCTGACTTTC
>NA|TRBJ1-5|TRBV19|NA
CASSTLTSPQPQHF
TGTGCCAGTAGTACTCTGACAAGCCCTCAGCCCCAGCATTTT
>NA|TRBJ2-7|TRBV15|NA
CATSSGGNYEQYF
TGTGCCACCAGCAGTGGAGGGAACTACGAGCAGTACTTC
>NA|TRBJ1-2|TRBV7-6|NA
CASSSQTRNYGYTF
TGTGCCAGCAGCTCACAAACGAGGAACTATGGCTACACCTTC
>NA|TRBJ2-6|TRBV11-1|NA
CASSGGLAGANVLTF
TGTGCCAGCAGCGGAGGTCTTGCTGGGGCCAACGTCCTGACTTTC
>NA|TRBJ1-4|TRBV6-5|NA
CASSKQGTELFF
TGTGCCAGCAGCAAACAGGGAACGGAACTGTTTTTT
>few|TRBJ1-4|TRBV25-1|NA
CASSEAVGGEEKLFF
TGTGCCAGCAGTGAAGCGGTAGGGGGTGAGGAAAAACTGTTTTTT
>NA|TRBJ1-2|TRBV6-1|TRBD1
CASRIGTGLDSTF
TGTGCCAGCAGGATCGGGACAGGGTTGGATTCCACCTTC
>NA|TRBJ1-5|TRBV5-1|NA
CASRFNPDEDQPQHF
TGCGCCAGCAGGTTTAACCCCGACGAGGATCAGCCCCAGCATTTT
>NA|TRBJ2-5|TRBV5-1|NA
CASSLWGRWETQYF
TGCGCCAGCAGCTTGTGGGGGCGCTGGGAGACCCAGTACTTC
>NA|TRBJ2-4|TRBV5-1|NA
CASSLGASHGVNIQYF
TGCGCCAGCAGCTTGGGGGCGTCCCACGGGGTAAACATTCAGTACTTC
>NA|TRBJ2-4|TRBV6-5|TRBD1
CASSAGTGEDIQYF
TGTGCCAGCAGTGCCGGGACAGGTGAGGACATTCAGTACTTC